This T cell receptor (beta chain) was captured by sequencing in a study of Ad26.COV2.S vaccination and SARS-CoV-2 variants. This clone came up once. TCRdb's copy holds only in-frame clones and misses some; the assay was immunoSEQ multiplex PCR. The sample carries roughly 700,000 clones, around 92% recorded once. Stated treatment: around 19 received Ad26.COV2.S at low or high dose, single or two shots; 5 received placebo; per-sample allocation not given. Samples were taken on day 63 after the first vaccine or placebo injection. An adult of 18-55 years in Boston served as donor. CDR3 length: 13 amino acids. The V gene lost 1 base and the J gene lost 5 bases, with 11 bases spanning the gap. Germline V gene sequence: CDR1 SQVTM, CDR2 ANQGSEA.

The clonotype originates from a person between 18 and 65 years old who received the Ad26.COV2.S COVID-19 vaccine or a placebo. Sequencing used peripheral blood, obtained in a trial of Ad26.COV2.S vaccine versus placebo. The V call is TRBV29-1, the J call TRBJ2-5; D ambiguous. CDR3 residues: CSVEGARRETQYF. The CDR3 DNA sequence: TGCAGCGTTGAAGGGGCCCGACGGGAGACCCAGTACTTC.